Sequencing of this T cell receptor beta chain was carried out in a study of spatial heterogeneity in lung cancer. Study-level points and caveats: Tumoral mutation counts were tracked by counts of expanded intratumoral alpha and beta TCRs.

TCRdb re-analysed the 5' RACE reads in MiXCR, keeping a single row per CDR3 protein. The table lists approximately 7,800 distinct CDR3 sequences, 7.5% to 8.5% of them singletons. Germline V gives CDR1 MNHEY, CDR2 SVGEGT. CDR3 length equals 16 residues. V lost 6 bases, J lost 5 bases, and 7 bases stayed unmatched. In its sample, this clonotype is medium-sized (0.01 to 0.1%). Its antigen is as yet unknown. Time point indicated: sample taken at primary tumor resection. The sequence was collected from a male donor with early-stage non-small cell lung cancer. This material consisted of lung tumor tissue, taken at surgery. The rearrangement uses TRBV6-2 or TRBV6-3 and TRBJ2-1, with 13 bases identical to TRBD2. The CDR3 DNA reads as TGTGCCAGCAGACCACGGACTAGCGGGAGAAACAATGAGCAGTTCTTC. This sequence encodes CASRPRTSGRNNEQFF.